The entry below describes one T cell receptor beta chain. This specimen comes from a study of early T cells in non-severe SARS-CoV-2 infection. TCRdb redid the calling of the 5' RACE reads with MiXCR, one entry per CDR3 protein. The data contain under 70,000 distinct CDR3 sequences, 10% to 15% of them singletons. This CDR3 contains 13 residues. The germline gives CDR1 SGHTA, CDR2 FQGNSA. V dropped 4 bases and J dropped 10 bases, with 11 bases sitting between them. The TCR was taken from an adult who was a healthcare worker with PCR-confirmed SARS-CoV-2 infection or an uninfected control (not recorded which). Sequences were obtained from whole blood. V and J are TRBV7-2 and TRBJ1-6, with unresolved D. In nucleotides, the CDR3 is TGTGCCAGCAGCTCTACGGGAGGGTCACCCCTCCACTTT. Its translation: CASSSTGGSPLHF. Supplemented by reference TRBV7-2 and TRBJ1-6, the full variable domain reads GAGVSQSPSNKVTEKGKDVELRCDPISGHTALYWYRQSLGQGLEFLIYFQGNSAPDKSGLPSDRFSAERTGGSVSTLTIQRTQQEDSAVYLCASSSTGGSPLHFGNGTRLTVT.